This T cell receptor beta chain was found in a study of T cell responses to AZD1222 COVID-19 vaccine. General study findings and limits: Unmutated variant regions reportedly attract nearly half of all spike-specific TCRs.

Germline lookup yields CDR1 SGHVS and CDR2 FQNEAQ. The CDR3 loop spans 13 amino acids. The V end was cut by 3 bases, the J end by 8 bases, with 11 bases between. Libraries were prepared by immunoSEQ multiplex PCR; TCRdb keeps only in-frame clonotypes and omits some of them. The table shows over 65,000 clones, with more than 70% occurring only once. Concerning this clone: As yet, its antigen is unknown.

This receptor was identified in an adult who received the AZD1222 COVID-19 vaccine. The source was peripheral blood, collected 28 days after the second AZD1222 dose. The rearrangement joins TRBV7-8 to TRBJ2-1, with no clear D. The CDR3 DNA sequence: TGTGCCAGCAGCTTGAACCCTCAGGATGAGCAGTTCTTC. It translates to CASSLNPQDEQFF. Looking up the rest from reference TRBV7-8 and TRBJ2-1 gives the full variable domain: GAGVSQSPRYKVAKRGQDVALRCDPISGHVSLFWYQQALGQGPEFLTYFQNEAQLDKSGLPSDRFFAERPEGSVSTLKIQRTQQEDSAVYLCASSLNPQDEQFFGPGTRLTVL.